Presented here are 11 T cell receptor beta chains from one specimen sequenced in a study of spatial heterogeneity in lung cancer. TCRdb analysed the 5' RACE reads with MiXCR anew, one entry per CDR3 protein. The data hold about 82,000 distinct CDR3 sequences, with roughly 12% observed a single time. Time point here: sample taken at primary tumor resection. Frozen PBMC, nontumor lung or tumor provided whole RNA, which was sequenced unsorted. The specimen comprised PBMCs, sampled at surgery. These TCRs come from a male donor with early-stage non-small cell lung cancer.

This clonotype came up a few times. The chain is built from TRBV3-1 and TRBJ2-1, with a weak D call TRBD2 (5 bases). V dropped 3 bases and J dropped 10 bases, with 19 bases sitting between them. CDR1 and CDR2 from the germline V gene are LGHDT and YNNKEL (reference sequence). This CDR3 region has 15 residues. CDR3 loop: CASSQRAGVREEQFF. CDR3 in DNA: TGTGCCAGCAGCCAGAGGGCCGGGGTGAGGGAGGAGCAGTTCTTC.

The rearrangement joins TRBV25-1 to TRBJ2-5, with D possibly matching TRBD1 (5 bases). The germline V gene encodes CDR1 MGHDK and CDR2 SYGVNS. The CDR3 extends over 17 amino acids. Trimming left V 3 bases short and J 1 base short, with 18 bases between. This CDR3 reads CASSDLPGRGSQETQYF. In DNA form, the CDR3 reads TGTGCCAGCAGTGACCTCCCTGGTAGGGGCTCCCAAGAGACCCAGTACTTC.

The chain has TRBV24-1 and TRBJ2-1; TRBD2 is a possible D gene (6 bases). V lost 2 bases to trimming and J lost 0 bases, with 10 bases between them. The CDR3 totals 16 residues. Germline CDR1 reads KGHDR; CDR2 reads SFDVKD. The CDR3 sequence is CATSDSGTYSYNEQFF. Here the CDR3 DNA reads TGTGCCACCAGTGATTCCGGGACTTACTCCTACAATGAGCAGTTCTTC.

The sample holds a few counts of this clonotype. V and J are TRBV24-1 and TRBJ2-1; 11 nucleotides line up with TRBD2. Trimming took 0 bases from V and 3 from J; bases not matched to a gene: 0. The CDR3 has 16 residues. Germline CDR1 reads KGHDR; CDR2 reads SFDVKD. The DNA for the CDR3 is TGTGCCACCAGTGATTTGGGGACTAGCGGCTACAATGAGCAGTTCTTC. Amino acid sequence: CATSDLGTSGYNEQFF.

This clonotype appeared a few times. The chain has TRBV20-1 and TRBJ2-2, with D perhaps matching TRBD2 (5 bases). Germline lookup yields CDR1 DFQATT and CDR2 SNEGSKA (reference sequence). V was pared by 6 bases and J by 2 bases, with 13 bases between. CDR3 length: 14 residues. This chain's CDR3 is CSAAPSGNTGELFF. The CDR3 DNA follows: TGCAGTGCCGCCCCCAGCGGTAACACCGGGGAGCTGTTTTTT.

The table lists this clonotype with many counts. V gene TRBV5-5 combines with J gene TRBJ2-5; tentatively, D is TRBD1 (6 bases). The CDR3 runs 15 residues. CDR1 is SGHKS, CDR2 YYEKEE, per germline (reference sequence). The germline V and J ends were trimmed by 4 bases and 5 bases, with 18 bases remaining between them. The CDR3 loop is CASSPPGHLRETQYF. CDR3 coding DNA: TGTGCCAGCAGCCCGCCGGGACACCTAAGGGAGACCCAGTACTTC.

In its sample, this clonotype was seen a few times. This sequence joins TRBV20-1 and TRBJ2-3; 10 bases agree with TRBD2. Per the germline V gene, CDR1 is DFQATT and CDR2 is SNEGSKA (reference sequence). The CDR3 length is 16 residues. After removal of 4 bases from V and 1 base from J, the junction contained 8 bases not matched to a gene. The CDR3 coding sequence is TGCAGTGCTACAAAATCGCTAGCGGGAGGCACAGATACGCAGTATTTT. Translating gives CSATKSLAGGTDTQYF.

This clonotype was counted between two and nine times. The J gene is TRBJ2-7, the V gene TRBV7-2; D is unresolved. CDR1 and CDR2 (germline): SGHTA, FQGNSA. The CDR3 is 11 amino acids. The V end was cut by 5 bases, the J end by 0 bases, with 2 bases between. The CDR3 region is CASSVSYEQYF. In DNA form, the CDR3 reads TGTGCCAGCAGCGTCTCCTACGAGCAGTACTTC. The variable domain in full, completed from reference TRBV7-2 and TRBJ2-7, reads GAGVSQSPSNKVTEKGKDVELRCDPISGHTALYWYRQSLGQGLEFLIYFQGNSAPDKSGLPSDRFSAERTGGSVSTLTIQRTQQEDSAVYLCASSVSYEQYFGPGTRLTVT.

Only one count was recorded for this clonotype. In nucleotides, the CDR3 is TGCAGTGCTAGAGACCAGCTCGGCTCCTACGAGCAGTACTTC. It translates to CSARDQLGSYEQYF. The rearrangement joins TRBV20-1 to TRBJ2-7; no firm D call. Trimming took 0 bases from V and 0 from J, leaving 9 bases between them. The CDR3 has 14 residues. Per the germline V gene, CDR1 is DFQATT and CDR2 is SNEGSKA (reference sequence).

Concerning this clonotype itself: At one of its ends the junction is not consistent with the germline gene, which may arise from a read error. The chain couples TRBV7-3 to TRBJ2-7; no reliable D call. Looked up from germline, CDR1 is SGHTA and CDR2 is FQGTGA. The CDR3 runs to 13 residues. The CDR3 DNA reads TGTGACAGCAGCTTAAACCCATCGTACGAGCAGTACTTC. Protein: CDSSLNPSYEQYF.

The J gene is TRBJ2-2, the V gene TRBV20-1; D gene ambiguous. The V gene lost 0 bases and the J gene lost 0 bases, with 5 bases spanning the gap. Germline values: CDR1 DFQATT, CDR2 SNEGSKA (reference sequence). This CDR3 has 14 residues. The CDR3 loop is CSARDFTNTGELFF. The DNA of the CDR3 is TGCAGTGCTAGAGATTTCACGAACACCGGGGAGCTGTTTTTT.